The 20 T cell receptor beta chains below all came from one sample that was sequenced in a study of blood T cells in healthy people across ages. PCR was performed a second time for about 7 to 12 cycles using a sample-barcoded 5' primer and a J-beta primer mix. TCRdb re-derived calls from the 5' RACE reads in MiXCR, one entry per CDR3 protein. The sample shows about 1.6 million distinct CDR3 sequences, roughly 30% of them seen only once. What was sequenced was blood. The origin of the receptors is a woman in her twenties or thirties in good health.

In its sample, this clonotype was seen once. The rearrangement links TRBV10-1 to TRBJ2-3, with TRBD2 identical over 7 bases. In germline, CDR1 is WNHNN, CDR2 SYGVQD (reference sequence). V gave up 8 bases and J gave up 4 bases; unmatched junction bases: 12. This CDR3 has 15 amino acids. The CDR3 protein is CASSDSPGRADTQYF. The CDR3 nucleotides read TGCGCCAGCTCCGATAGCCCGGGGAGGGCAGATACGCAGTATTTT.

The CDR3, as DNA: TGTGCCAGCAGCGCCCGGGGGGGAACAGGCTATGGCTACACCTTC. This gives the protein CASSARGGTGYGYTF. This rearrangement joins TRBV5-6 to TRBJ1-2; D possibly corresponds to TRBD1 (5 bases). CDR3 length: 15 amino acids. Germline V gene sequence: CDR1 SGHDT, CDR2 YYEEEE. V gave up 4 bases and J gave up 4 bases, with 17 bases separating them.

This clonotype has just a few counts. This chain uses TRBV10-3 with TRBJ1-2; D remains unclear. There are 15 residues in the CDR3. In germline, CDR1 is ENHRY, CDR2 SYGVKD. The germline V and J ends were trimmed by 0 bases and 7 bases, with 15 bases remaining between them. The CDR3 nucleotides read TGTGCCATCAGTGAGTCAAACGTTGGGCCGGGTGGCTACACCTTC. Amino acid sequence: CAISESNVGPGGYTF.

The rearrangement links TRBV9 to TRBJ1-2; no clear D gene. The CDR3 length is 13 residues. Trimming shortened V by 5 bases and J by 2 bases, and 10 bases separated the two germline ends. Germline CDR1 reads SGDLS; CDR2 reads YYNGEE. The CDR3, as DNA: TGTGCCAGCAGAGGACGGGAGAACTATGGCTACACCTTC. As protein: CASRGRENYGYTF.

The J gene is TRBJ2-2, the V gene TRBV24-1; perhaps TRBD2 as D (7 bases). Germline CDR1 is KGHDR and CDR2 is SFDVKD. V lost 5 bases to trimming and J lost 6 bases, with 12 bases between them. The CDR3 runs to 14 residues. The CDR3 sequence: CATSAWGGPGELFF. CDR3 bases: TGTGCCACCAGTGCGTGGGGGGGCCCCGGGGAGCTGTTTTTT.

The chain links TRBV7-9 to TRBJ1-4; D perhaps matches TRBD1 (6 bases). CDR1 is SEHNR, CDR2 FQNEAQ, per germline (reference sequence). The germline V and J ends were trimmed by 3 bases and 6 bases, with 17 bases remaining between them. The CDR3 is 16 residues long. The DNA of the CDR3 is TGTGCCAGCAGCTTCCTCAGGGGCCCCGGGGATGAAAAACTGTTTTTT. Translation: CASSFLRGPGDEKLFF. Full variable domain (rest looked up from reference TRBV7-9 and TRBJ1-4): DTGVSQNPRHKITKRGQNVTFRCDPISEHNRLYWYRQTLGQGPEFLTYFQNEAQLEKSRLLSDRFSAERPKGSFSTLEIQRTEQGDSAMYLCASSFLRGPGDEKLFFGSGTQLSVL.

Written as DNA, the CDR3 is TGTGCCACCTCAATCAGGACAGGCTACGAGCAGTACTTC. Protein product: CATSIRTGYEQYF. The rearrangement uses TRBV10-3 and TRBJ2-7, with TRBD1 identical over 7 bases. V lost 10 bases and J lost 3; bases outside the gene matches: 9. The CDR3 is made up of 13 amino acids. The germline gives CDR1 ENHRY, CDR2 SYGVKD.

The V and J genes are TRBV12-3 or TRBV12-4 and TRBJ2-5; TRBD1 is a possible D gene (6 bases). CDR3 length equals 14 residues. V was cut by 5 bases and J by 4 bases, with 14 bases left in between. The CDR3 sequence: CASSPDRTRETQYF. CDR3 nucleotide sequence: TGTGCCAGCAGTCCCGACAGGACCAGAGAGACCCAGTACTTC.

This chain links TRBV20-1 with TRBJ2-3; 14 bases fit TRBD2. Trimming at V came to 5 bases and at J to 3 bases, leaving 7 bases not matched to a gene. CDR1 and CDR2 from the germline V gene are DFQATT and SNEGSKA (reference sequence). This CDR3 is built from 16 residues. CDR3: CSAQSRLAGGTDTQYF. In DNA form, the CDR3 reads TGCAGTGCTCAGTCCAGACTAGCGGGAGGGACAGATACGCAGTATTTT.

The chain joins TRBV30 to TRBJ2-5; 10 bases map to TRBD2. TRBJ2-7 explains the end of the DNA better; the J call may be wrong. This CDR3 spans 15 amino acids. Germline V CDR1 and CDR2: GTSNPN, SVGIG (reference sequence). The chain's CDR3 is CAWMDLAGEWSEQYF. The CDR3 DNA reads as TGTGCCTGGATGGACCTAGCGGGAGAATGGAGCGAGCAGTACTTC.

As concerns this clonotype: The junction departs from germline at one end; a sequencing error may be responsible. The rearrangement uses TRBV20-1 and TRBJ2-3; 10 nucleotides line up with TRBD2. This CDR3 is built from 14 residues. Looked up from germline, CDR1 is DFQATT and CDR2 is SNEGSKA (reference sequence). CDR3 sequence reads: CSAKAGGPKDTRYF. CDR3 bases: TGCAGTGCCAAAGCGGGGGGGCCAAAAGATACGCGGTATTTT.

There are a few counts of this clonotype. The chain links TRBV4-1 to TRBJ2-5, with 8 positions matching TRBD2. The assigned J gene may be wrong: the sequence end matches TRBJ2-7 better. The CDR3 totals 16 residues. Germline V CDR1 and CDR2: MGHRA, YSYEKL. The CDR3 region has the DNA TGCGCCAGCAGCCAAGCCCCCGCGGGAGGTGCGTACGAGCAGTACTTC. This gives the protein CASSQAPAGGAYEQYF.

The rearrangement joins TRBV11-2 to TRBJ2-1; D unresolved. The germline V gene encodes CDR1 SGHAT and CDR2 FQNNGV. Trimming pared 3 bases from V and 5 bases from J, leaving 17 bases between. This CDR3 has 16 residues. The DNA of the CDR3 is TGTGCCAGCAGCTTGAGTGGCGGAAAGCTAAACAATGAGCAGTTCTTC. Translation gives CASSLSGGKLNNEQFF. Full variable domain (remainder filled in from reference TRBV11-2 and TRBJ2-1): EAGVAQSPRYKIIEKRQSVAFWCNPISGHATLYWYQQILGQGPKLLIQFQNNGVVDDSQLPKDRFSAERLKGVDSTLKIQPAKLEDSAVYLCASSLSGGKLNNEQFFGPGTRLTVL.

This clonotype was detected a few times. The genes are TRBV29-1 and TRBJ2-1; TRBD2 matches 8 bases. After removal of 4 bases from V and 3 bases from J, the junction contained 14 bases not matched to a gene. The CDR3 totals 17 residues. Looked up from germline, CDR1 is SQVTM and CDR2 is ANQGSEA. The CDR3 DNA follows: TGCAGCGTTGGGGGGGGTTTAGCGGGGAGGGGCTACAATGAGCAGTTCTTC. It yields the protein CSVGGGLAGRGYNEQFF.

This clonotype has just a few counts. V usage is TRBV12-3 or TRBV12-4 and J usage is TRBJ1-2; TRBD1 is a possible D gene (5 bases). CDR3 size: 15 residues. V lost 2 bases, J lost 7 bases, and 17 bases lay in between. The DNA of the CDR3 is TGTGCCAGCAGTTTATCAGGTCGAGGGGTGGCTGGCTACACCTTC. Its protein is CASSLSGRGVAGYTF.

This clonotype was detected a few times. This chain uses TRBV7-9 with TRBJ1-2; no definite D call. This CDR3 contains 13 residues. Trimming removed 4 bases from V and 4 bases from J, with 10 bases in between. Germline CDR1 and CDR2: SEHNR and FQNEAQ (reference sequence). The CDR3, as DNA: TGTGCCAGCAGCTCGGAGATTGGCTATGGCTACACCTTC. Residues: CASSSEIGYGYTF.

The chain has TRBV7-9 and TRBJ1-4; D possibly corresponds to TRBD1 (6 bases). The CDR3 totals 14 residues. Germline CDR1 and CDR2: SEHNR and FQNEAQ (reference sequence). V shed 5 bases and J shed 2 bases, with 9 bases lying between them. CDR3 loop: CASSQGRTNEKLFF. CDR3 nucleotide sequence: TGTGCCAGCAGCCAGGGGAGGACTAATGAAAAACTGTTTTTT.

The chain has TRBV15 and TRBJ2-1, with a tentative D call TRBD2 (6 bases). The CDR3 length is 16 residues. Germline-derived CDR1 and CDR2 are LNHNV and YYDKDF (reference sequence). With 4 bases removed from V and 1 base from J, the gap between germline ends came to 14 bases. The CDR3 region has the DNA TGTGCCACCAGCAAGTCCCCGGGGGAATCCTACAATGAGCAGTTCTTC. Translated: CATSKSPGESYNEQFF.

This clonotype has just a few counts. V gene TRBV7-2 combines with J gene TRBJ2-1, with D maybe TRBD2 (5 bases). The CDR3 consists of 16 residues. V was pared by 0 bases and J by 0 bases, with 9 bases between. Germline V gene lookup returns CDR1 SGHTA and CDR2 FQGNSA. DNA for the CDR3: TGTGCCAGCAGCTTAGCGGGGAGTCGCTCCTACAATGAGCAGTTCTTC. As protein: CASSLAGSRSYNEQFF. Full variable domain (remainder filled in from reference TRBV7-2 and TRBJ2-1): GAGVSQSPSNKVTEKGKDVELRCDPISGHTALYWYRQSLGQGLEFLIYFQGNSAPDKSGLPSDRFSAERTGGSVSTLTIQRTQQEDSAVYLCASSLAGSRSYNEQFFGPGTRLTVL.

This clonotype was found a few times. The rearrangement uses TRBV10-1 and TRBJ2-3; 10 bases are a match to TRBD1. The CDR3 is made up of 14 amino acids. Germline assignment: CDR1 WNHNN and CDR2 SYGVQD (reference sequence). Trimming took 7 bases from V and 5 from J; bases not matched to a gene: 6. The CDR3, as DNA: TGCGCCAGCAATGACAGGGGGCGAGGAGATACGCAGTATTTT. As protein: CASNDRGRGDTQYF.